One T cell receptor (beta chain) is described in this entry. The PCR contained 60 Vbeta and 13 Jbeta primers. The table came from immunoSEQ multiplex PCR; TCRdb's copy has only in-frame clones and leaves some out. The sample lists about 110,000 clones, around 73% occurring once. The data were obtained in a study of cytomegalovirus exposure and HLA in healthy donors. This CDR3 contains 16 residues. Germline trimming cut 0 bases from V and 2 bases from J; bases unmatched to any gene: 4. Germline loops: CDR1 MGHRA, CDR2 YSYEKL. This rearrangement joins TRBV4-1 to TRBJ2-3, with 8 bases fitting TRBD1. The TCR sequence derives from a man between 35 and 55 years old in good health and CMV-seronegative. The sequenced sample was PBMCs. The CDR3: CASSQELRGPTDTQYF. CDR3 nucleotide sequence: TGCGCCAGCAGCCAAGAGCTCAGGGGGCCCACAGATACGCAGTATTTT.